Listed below are T cell receptor beta chains from one sample, sequenced in a study of T cells after yellow fever vaccination. TCRdb re-called the 5' RACE reads with MiXCR, one entry per CDR3 protein. The profile covers more than 350,000 distinct CDR3 sequences, with approximately 10% appearing a single time and around 19% taken by the ten largest. This sample comprised PBMCs, obtained on the day of the first yellow fever vaccination. The receptors were gathered from a man between 18 and 35 years old who received the YFV17D yellow fever vaccine. Each CDR3 is given with its conserved first and last residue. A D gene is named only where the DNA matches it firmly. Expanded clones are given a class, and other clones once, few, many or no size at all.

d_gene	abundance	v_gene	j_gene	CDR3nt	CDR3aa
NA	NA	TRBV20-1	TRBJ2-5	TGCAGTGCTCCGACGTTGCAAGAGACCCAGTACTTC	CSAPTLQETQYF
NA	NA	TRBV30	TRBJ1-5	TGTGCCTGGAGTCAGTTGAGCAATCAGCCCCAGCATTTT	CAWSQLSNQPQHF
TRBD2	NA	TRBV5-1	TRBJ2-3	TGCGCCAGCAGCTTGCTAGCGGGGGGACCAGGGGCAGATACGCAGTATTTT	CASSLLAGGPGADTQYF
NA	NA	TRBV6-2/TRBV6-3	TRBJ2-3	TGTGCCAGCAGTTACTTCTGGGCAGATACGCAGTATTTT	CASSYFWADTQYF
NA	NA	TRBV5-6	TRBJ2-6	TGTGCCAGCAGCTTGACGGGGTTATCTGGGGCCAACGTCCTGACTTTC	CASSLTGLSGANVLTF
NA	NA	TRBV7-3	TRBJ2-5	TGTGCCAGCAGCCCCTCGGGACCCCTAGAGACCCAGTACTTC	CASSPSGPLETQYF
TRBD2	few	TRBV29-1	TRBJ2-7	TGCAGCGTTCGCGGGGGAAGTACCTCCTACGAGCAGTACTTC	CSVRGGSTSYEQYF
NA	few	TRBV4-1	TRBJ2-1	TGCGCCAGCAGCGAAGACTTAAGTTCCTACAATGAGCAGTTCTTC	CASSEDLSSYNEQFF
NA	many	TRBV7-9	TRBJ2-1	TGTGCCAGCAGCTCGGTCGGCGGGGAGCAGTTCTTC	CASSSVGGEQFF
NA	many	TRBV5-1	TRBJ1-5	TGCGCCAGCAGCTTGGGGCCAGGGGATCAGCCCCAGCATTTT	CASSLGPGDQPQHF
NA	many	TRBV23-1	TRBJ1-4	TGCGTCACCCGTGCAACTAATGAAAAACTGTTTTTT	CVTRATNEKLFF
TRBD2	few	TRBV5-1	TRBJ2-1	TGCGCCAGCAGCTCTGGTGGGACTAGCGGGGGGGCCCCTCGCAATGAGCAGTTCTTC	CASSSGGTSGGAPRNEQFF
NA	NA	TRBV5-1	TRBJ2-2	TGCGCCAGCAGTGGGAACCCAGGGCGGACGAACACCGGGGAGCTGTTTTTT	CASSGNPGRTNTGELFF
TRBD1	many	TRBV7-2	TRBJ2-1	TGTGCCAGCAGCTTGGACCAGGGGGCCAATGAGCAGTTCTTC	CASSLDQGANEQFF
NA	few	TRBV7-2	TRBJ1-4	TGTGCCAGCAGCCGGCTTAATGAAAAACTGTTTTTT	CASSRLNEKLFF
NA	many	TRBV4-1	TRBJ2-7	TGCGCCAGCAGCCAAGATCGGTCGGGTGTGAGGCACGAGCAGTACTTC	CASSQDRSGVRHEQYF